Presented here are 28 T cell receptor beta chains from one specimen sequenced in a study of cytomegalovirus exposure and HLA in healthy donors. PCR was performed using 60 Vbeta and 13 Jbeta primers. Data came from immunoSEQ multiplex PCR; TCRdb stores just in-frame clones and leaves some out. Of 100,000 to 150,000 clones in the sample, 80% were seen once. Sequencing was performed on PBMCs. These TCRs come from a man younger than 45 in good health and CMV-seropositive.

The rearrangement joins TRBV28 to TRBJ1-5, with 10 bases that match TRBD1. This CDR3 is built from 16 residues. The V segment lost 8 bases and the J segment 0 bases; nucleotides outside the gene matches: 7. The V gene's germline CDR1 is MDHEN and CDR2 SYDVKM. CDR3 residues: CASRRQGAISNQPQHF. The CDR3 bases are TGTGCCAGCCGGAGACAGGGGGCGATTAGCAATCAGCCCCAGCATTTT.

The chain recombines TRBV14 with TRBJ2-7; the D gene is possibly TRBD2 (5 bases). Germline V CDR1 and CDR2: SGHDN, FVKESK. This CDR3 has 13 residues. Trimming took 0 bases from V and 12 from J, leaving 15 bases between them. CDR3 sequence: CASSQDSRGPRYF. Written as DNA, the CDR3 is TGTGCCAGCAGCCAAGATAGTCGAGGGCCCAGGTACTTC.

V usage is TRBV9 and J usage is TRBJ2-2, with 10 bases matching TRBD1. J was trimmed by 5 bases and V by 5 bases; bases with no gene match: 3. From germline, CDR1 is SGDLS and CDR2 YYNGEE. The CDR3 has 14 amino acids. CDR3 region: CASRTGGNTGELFF. The CDR3 nucleotides are TGTGCCAGCAGGACAGGGGGCAATACCGGGGAGCTGTTTTTT.

The genes are TRBV18 and TRBJ1-4, with 8 positions matching TRBD1. CDR3 length: 16 amino acids. CDR1 and CDR2 from the germline V gene are KGHSH and LQKENI. V dropped 5 bases and J dropped 2; count of bases not matched to a gene: 7. CDR3 sequence: CASSLDRVVTNEKLFF. The CDR3 nucleotides are TGTGCCAGCTCATTGGACAGGGTCGTGACTAATGAAAAACTGTTTTTT.

CDR3 coding DNA: TGTGCCAGCAGCCCGAGGGGGGGCTATGGCTACACCTTC. It translates to CASSPRGGYGYTF. V usage is TRBV27 and J usage is TRBJ1-2; D might be TRBD1 (6 bases). Germline V gene data show CDR1 as MNHEY and CDR2 as SMNVEV (reference sequence). V lost 6 bases to trimming and J lost 4 bases, with 12 bases between them. The CDR3 has 13 residues.

This chain connects TRBV9 to TRBJ2-7, with D possibly being TRBD1 (5 bases). Germline lookup yields CDR1 SGDLS and CDR2 YYNGEE. V was pared by 3 bases and J by 2 bases, with 15 bases between. This CDR3 region has 15 residues. CDR3 nucleotide sequence: TGTGCCAGCAGCGCGCGAGCAGGGTTTACCTACGAGCAGTACTTC. Translation: CASSARAGFTYEQYF.

The gene calls are TRBV19 and TRBJ2-6, with D hard to call. CDR1 and CDR2 from the germline V gene are LNHDA and SQIVND (reference sequence). The V gene lost 9 bases and the J gene lost 3 bases, with 12 bases spanning the gap. CDR3 size: 14 residues. The CDR3 loop is CASCRSDGANVLTF. DNA of the CDR3: TGTGCCAGCTGCAGGTCGGATGGGGCCAACGTCCTGACTTTC.

The chain links TRBV30 to TRBJ1-4; a possible D gene is TRBD1 (6 bases). The CDR3 runs 15 residues. The germline V gene has CDR1 GTSNPN and CDR2 SVGIG (reference sequence). The CDR3 DNA is TGTGCTGTACTTGAGGGGGTATCAACTAATGAAAAACTGTTTTTT. Encoded protein: CAVLEGVSTNEKLFF.

The chain links TRBV5-1 to TRBJ2-3; 10 bases fit TRBD2. The germline CDR1 and CDR2 sequences are SGHRS and YFSETQ. This CDR3 has 15 amino acids. V gave up 5 bases and J gave up 2 bases; unmatched junction bases: 5. DNA of the CDR3: TGCGCCAGCAGACCTAGCGGGGGCGACACAGATACGCAGTATTTT. This encodes CASRPSGGDTDTQYF.

V usage is TRBV19 and J usage is TRBJ1-1; possible D gene TRBD1, 6 bases. The length of the CDR3 is 15 residues. The germline gives CDR1 LNHDA, CDR2 SQIVND (reference sequence). V was shortened by 6 bases and J by 2 bases, with 16 bases between the two germline ends. The DNA of the CDR3 is TGTGCCAGTAGAAAAGATCGACAGGCCAACACTGAAGCTTTCTTT. This encodes CASRKDRQANTEAFF. Variable domain in full (rest from reference TRBV19 and TRBJ1-1): DGGITQSPKYLFRKEGQNVTLSCEQNLNHDAMYWYRQDPGQGLRLIYYSQIVNDFQKGDIAEGYSVSREKKESFPLTVTSAQKNPTAFYLCASRKDRQANTEAFFGQGTRLTVV.

J is TRBJ2-7 and V is TRBV6-1; 9 bases map to TRBD1. Trimming at V came to 1 base and at J to 0 bases, leaving 4 bases not matched to a gene. Germline loops: CDR1 MNHNS, CDR2 SASEGT. CDR3 length equals 16 residues. CDR3 sequence (DNA): TGTGCCAGCAGTGAAGAGGACAGGGGAGCCTCCTACGAGCAGTACTTC. It is translated as CASSEEDRGASYEQYF.

The chain recombines TRBV5-1 with TRBJ2-1; 9 positions match TRBD1. The CDR3 contains 14 residues. Per the germline V gene, CDR1 is SGHRS and CDR2 is YFSETQ. Trimming at V came to 0 bases and at J to 10 bases, leaving 5 bases not matched to a gene. CDR3 protein: CASSLGTGVREQFF. The CDR3 nucleotides are TGCGCCAGCAGCTTGGGGACAGGGGTACGGGAGCAGTTCTTC.

The CDR3 region is CASSRGADGELFF. DNA of the CDR3: TGTGCCAGCAGCAGGGGGGCCGACGGGGAGCTGTTTTTT. The chain links TRBV25-1 to TRBJ2-2, with D perhaps matching TRBD1 (7 bases). The V and J ends lost 6 bases and 7 bases respectively, with 12 bases between them. Germline V CDR1 and CDR2: MGHDK, SYGVNS. This CDR3 contains 13 residues.

Only a few counts were recorded for this clone. One end of the junction is discordant with germline, which a read error may explain. The V gene is TRBV27, the J gene TRBJ2-7; 9 positions agree with TRBD1. Germline V gives CDR1 MNHEY, CDR2 SMNVEV (reference sequence). The CDR3 loop spans 13 amino acids. For the CDR3, the DNA is TGTGCCAGCAGGACGGGGACAGGGACTCGAGTAAGCTTC. Residues: CASRTGTGTRVSF.

As concerns this clone: The junction departs from the called germline gene at one end, perhaps through a read error. This rearrangement joins TRBV6-6 to TRBJ1-1; D is unclear. CDR1 and CDR2 from the germline V gene are MNHNY and SVGAGI (reference sequence). The CDR3 extends over 12 amino acids. Here the CDR3 reads CASSHSGPRAFF. The CDR3 DNA sequence: TGTGCCAGCAGTCACTCTGGGCCACGAGCTTTCTTT.

The V and J genes are TRBV7-2 and TRBJ2-3; 8 bases fit TRBD2. V shed 5 bases, J shed 2 bases, and the junction held 3 bases outside the gene matches. The CDR3 has 14 amino acids. Germline V CDR1 and CDR2: SGHTA, FQGNSA. The CDR3 sequence is CASSLLADTDTQYF. The CDR3 DNA reads as TGTGCCAGCAGCCTACTAGCGGACACAGATACGCAGTATTTT.

The V call is TRBV27, the J call TRBJ1-4, with no clear D. The V end was cut by 4 bases, the J end by 7 bases, with 13 bases between. Germline CDR1 reads MNHEY; CDR2 reads SMNVEV (reference sequence). This CDR3 comprises 14 residues. CDR3 in amino acids: CASSSGRTPEKLFF. In DNA form, the CDR3 reads TGTGCCAGCAGTTCCGGGAGAACACCTGAAAAACTGTTTTTT.

J is TRBJ2-1 and V is TRBV7-3; 11 nucleotides agree with TRBD2. This CDR3 comprises 15 residues. In germline, CDR1 is SGHTA, CDR2 FQGTGA. Trimming removed 0 bases from V and 10 bases from J; junction bases left unmatched: 5. The CDR3 region has the DNA TGTGCCAGCAGCTTAACTAGCGGGGGGGCAAGGGAGCAGTTCTTC. Protein product: CASSLTSGGAREQFF.

This clone was detected only once. The chain links TRBV10-3 to TRBJ1-1, with 7 nucleotides matching TRBD1. Germline CDR1 ENHRY, CDR2 SYGVKD. J lost 1 base, V lost 6 bases, and 2 bases had no gene match. CDR3 length: 13 amino acids. The CDR3 sequence: CAIRDRSNTEAFF. The DNA for the CDR3 is TGTGCCATCAGGGACAGGTCGAACACTGAAGCTTTCTTT.

The V gene is TRBV27, the J gene TRBJ2-7; D might be TRBD1 (6 bases). This CDR3 has 19 amino acids. V was shortened by 3 bases and J by 2 bases, with 26 bases between the two germline ends. The germline V gene encodes CDR1 MNHEY and CDR2 SMNVEV (reference sequence). The CDR3 region is CASSFDPPVIRGYTYEQYF. In DNA, the CDR3 is TGTGCCAGCAGTTTTGATCCGCCGGTGATCAGGGGCTATACCTACGAGCAGTACTTC.

This clone has just a few counts. This chain uses TRBV7-2 with TRBJ2-1; 13 nucleotides match TRBD2. After removal of 4 bases from V and 5 bases from J, the junction contained 5 bases not matched to a gene. CDR3 length: 16 amino acids. Per germline, CDR1 SGHTA and CDR2 FQGNSA. The CDR3 DNA sequence: TGTGCCAGCAGCTCGACTAGCGGGGGGACGAACAATGAGCAGTTCTTC. Its translation: CASSSTSGGTNNEQFF.

This clone was seen just once. The CDR3 sequence is CASSERQGTKNIQYF. The CDR3 region has the DNA TGTGCCAGCAGTGAGAGGCAGGGGACCAAAAACATTCAGTACTTC. This chain joins TRBV6-1 and TRBJ2-4; TRBD1 is a possible D gene (6 bases). The V gene lost 3 bases and the J gene lost 2 bases, with 11 bases spanning the gap. The CDR3 has 15 residues. Germline lookup yields CDR1 MNHNS and CDR2 SASEGT.

The rearrangement links TRBV7-3 to TRBJ1-1; TRBD1 aligns across 8 bases. With V trimmed by 5 bases and J by 4 bases, 3 bases remained unmatched. The germline V gene has CDR1 SGHTA and CDR2 FQGTGA. The CDR3 is made up of 13 amino acids. The chain's CDR3 is CASSPTGGTEAFF. The CDR3 DNA sequence: TGTGCCAGCAGCCCTACAGGGGGCACTGAAGCTTTCTTT.

As concerns this clone: One junction end disagrees with the germline gene, perhaps due to a read error. This chain joins TRBV5-1 and TRBJ2-4; D is perhaps TRBD1 (5 bases). Germline lookup yields CDR1 SGHRS and CDR2 YFSETQ. This CDR3 is built from 14 residues. Written as DNA, the CDR3 is TGCGCCAGCAGCTTGTCAGGGTTTGGTAACAGTCAGTACTTC. Residues: CASSLSGFGNSQYF.

V usage is TRBV23-1 and J usage is TRBJ1-5; TRBD1 is a possible D gene (5 bases). TRBV23-1 is identified as an open reading frame with a role that is uncertain. The CDR3 extends over 15 amino acids. V was cut by 2 bases and J by 5 bases, with 13 bases left in between. CDR3 sequence: CASSQAGTTYQPQHF. The CDR3 nucleotides are TGCGCCAGCAGTCAAGCCGGGACTACGTATCAGCCCCAGCATTTT.

This chain uses TRBV2 with TRBJ1-5; D uncertain. Germline CDR1 is SNHLY and CDR2 is FYNNEI. This CDR3 comprises 15 residues. Trimming took off 7 bases at V and 0 bases at J, with 13 bases between the two ends. For the CDR3, the DNA is TGTGCCAGCATCGACTTCCGAGATAGCAATCAGCCCCAGCATTTT. Protein sequence: CASIDFRDSNQPQHF.

The chain uses TRBV30 and TRBJ2-3; D not certain. The germline V gene encodes CDR1 GTSNPN and CDR2 SVGIG (reference sequence). V lost 0 bases and J lost 0, with 7 bases in between. The CDR3 is 14 residues long. CDR3 nucleotide sequence: TGTGCCTGGAGTGTCATGACTAGCACAGATACGCAGTATTTT. Its protein is CAWSVMTSTDTQYF.

The chain recombines TRBV5-1 with TRBJ1-1, with 9 nucleotides matching TRBD1. The germline gives CDR1 SGHRS, CDR2 YFSETQ. The CDR3 has 13 residues. V lost 3 bases, J lost 11 bases, and 8 bases stayed unmatched. CDR3 nucleotides: TGCGCCAGCAGCTCGGGGACAGGGAGTGTGGCTTTCTTT. This translates into CASSSGTGSVAFF.